A single sample is the source of the 15 T cell receptor beta chains below, sequenced in a study of blood T cell repertoires in COVID-19. This table comes from immunoSEQ multiplex PCR, and its TCRdb copy is limited to in-frame clones, with some not included. The table has about 210,000 clones, 70% to 90% seen once. Sequenced input: PBMCs or T cells enriched from blood (not recorded which). The receptors here all came from a man aged 30 to 45 with acute COVID-19.

The chain links TRBV11-3 to TRBJ2-7, with 7 bases matching TRBD1. CDR1 is SGHNT and CDR2 is YENEEA in the germline V gene. The CDR3 is 13 amino acids. The V gene end was trimmed by 5 bases and the J gene end by 4 bases; junction bases not matched to a gene: 5. CDR3 protein: CASSQGTEYEQYF. In DNA, the CDR3 is TGTGCCAGCAGCCAGGGGACAGAATACGAGCAGTACTTC.

This chain joins TRBV19 and TRBJ1-2; 7 nucleotides match TRBD1. Germline lookup yields CDR1 LNHDA and CDR2 SQIVND (reference sequence). The CDR3 contains 13 residues. The ends lost 0 bases at V and 8 bases at J; junction bases unmatched: 3. CDR3 loop: CASSIEAQGGYTF. The CDR3 DNA follows: TGTGCCAGTAGTATAGAGGCACAGGGGGGCTACACCTTC. Drawing the rest from reference TRBV19 and TRBJ1-2, the complete variable domain is DGGITQSPKYLFRKEGQNVTLSCEQNLNHDAMYWYRQDPGQGLRLIYYSQIVNDFQKGDIAEGYSVSREKKESFPLTVTSAQKNPTAFYLCASSIEAQGGYTFGSGTRLTVV.

This chain joins TRBV7-9 and TRBJ2-5, with D maybe TRBD2 (7 bases). Germline-derived CDR1 and CDR2 are SEHNR and FQNEAQ (reference sequence). The CDR3 is 13 amino acids. The V end was cut by 5 bases, the J end by 7 bases, with 14 bases between. CDR3 residues: CASSPPGGRTQYF. CDR3 nucleotides: TGTGCCAGCAGCCCCCCGGGGGGCCGGACCCAGTACTTC.

In DNA, the CDR3 is TGTGCCACCAGTGACGGGGGGATGAACACTGAAGCTTTCTTT. It yields the protein CATSDGGMNTEAFF. The rearrangement links TRBV24-1 to TRBJ1-1; D may be TRBD1 (5 bases). V was pared by 4 bases and J by 0 bases, with 8 bases between. The germline CDR1 and CDR2 sequences are KGHDR and SFDVKD. The CDR3 is 14 residues long.

The rearrangement links TRBV6-4 to TRBJ2-2; 8 positions agree with TRBD1. CDR1 MRHNA and CDR2 SNTAGT come from the germline V gene. The ends lost 0 bases at V and 4 bases at J; junction bases unmatched: 1. The CDR3 sequence is 15 residues long. The CDR3 loop reads CASSDSTGATGELFF. CDR3 DNA sequence: TGTGCCAGCAGTGACTCGACAGGGGCCACCGGGGAGCTGTTTTTT.

This sequence joins TRBV5-1 and TRBJ1-2, with TRBD1 matching 8 bases. The CDR3 has 15 amino acids. The germline V gene has CDR1 SGHRS and CDR2 YFSETQ. The V gene end was trimmed by 3 bases and the J gene end by 1 base; junction bases not matched to a gene: 5. This CDR3 is CASSWGQADNYGYTF. The CDR3 bases are TGCGCCAGCAGCTGGGGACAGGCGGATAACTATGGCTACACCTTC.

This sequence joins TRBV2 and TRBJ1-2, with D possibly being TRBD1 (5 bases). CDR1 SNHLY and CDR2 FYNNEI come from the germline V gene. This CDR3 region has 12 residues. Between the trimmed V and J ends, which lost 11 bases and 10 bases, there was a span of 20 bases. This chain's CDR3 is CAWGRWTTDYTF. In DNA form, the CDR3 reads TGTGCCTGGGGGAGGTGGACGACAGACTACACCTTC.

This sequence joins TRBV7-6 and TRBJ2-3; possibly TRBD1 for D (5 bases). Germline loops: CDR1 SGHVS, CDR2 FNYEAQ. The V end was cut by 1 base, the J end by 5 bases, with 16 bases between. CDR3 length: 16 amino acids. The CDR3 reads CASSLGGRGKEDTQYF. The CDR3 DNA sequence: TGTGCCAGCAGCTTAGGGGGTAGGGGCAAGGAAGATACGCAGTATTTT.

The chain couples TRBV5-1 to TRBJ2-2, with TRBD2 matching over 9 bases. V trimming: 0 bases; J trimming: 1 base; junction bases outside the gene matches: 1. CDR1 is SGHRS and CDR2 is YFSETQ in the germline V gene. This CDR3 contains 16 residues. CDR3 sequence (DNA): TGCGCCAGCAGCTTGGGACTAGCGGTGAACACCGGGGAGCTGTTTTTT. This gives the protein CASSLGLAVNTGELFF.

The chain uses TRBV5-1 and TRBJ1-5; D perhaps matches TRBD1 (5 bases). V was cut by 3 bases and J by 3 bases, with 13 bases left in between. Germline assignment: CDR1 SGHRS and CDR2 YFSETQ. CDR3 length: 15 residues. The CDR3 DNA sequence: TGCGCCAGCAGCTCGGCAGGGCAGCCCAATCAGCCCCAGCATTTT. Protein sequence: CASSSAGQPNQPQHF.

In DNA, the CDR3 is TGTGCCAGCAGTTATTCGGCACAGGGTGAAAAACTGTTTTTT. Encoded protein: CASSYSAQGEKLFF. The rearrangement links TRBV6-5 to TRBJ1-4; D is possibly TRBD1 (6 bases). The CDR3 extends over 14 amino acids. CDR1 and CDR2 (germline): MNHEY, SVGAGI. V lost 3 bases to trimming and J lost 7 bases, with 12 bases between them.

The chain uses TRBV9 and TRBJ1-5, with 7 bases aligning to TRBD1. The germline V gene encodes CDR1 SGDLS and CDR2 YYNGEE. This CDR3 is built from 17 residues. The junction had 11 bases not matched to a gene; V was cut back by 3 bases and J by 2 bases. The CDR3 protein is CASSARGQRVGNQPQHF. The DNA for the CDR3 is TGTGCCAGCAGCGCTAGGGGACAGCGTGTGGGCAATCAGCCCCAGCATTTT.

The rearrangement joins TRBV5-6 to TRBJ1-5, with D perhaps TRBD1 (5 bases). The CDR3 length is 14 residues. Germline V gives CDR1 SGHDT, CDR2 YYEEEE. Trimming cost V 3 bases and J 8 bases, with 15 bases left between them. The CDR3 DNA sequence: TGTGCCAGCAGCTCGACAGACCCCAAAGAGCCCCAGCATTTT. It encodes CASSSTDPKEPQHF.

This clone is medium-sized (0.01 to 0.1%) in the sample. The chain is built from TRBV6-5 and TRBJ2-7; perhaps TRBD2 as D (6 bases). Trimming left V 7 bases short and J 7 bases short, with 14 bases between. CDR1 is MNHEY, CDR2 SVGAGI, per germline. The CDR3 is 12 residues long. CDR3 protein: CASMGLPGEQYF. CDR3 nucleotide sequence: TGTGCCAGCATGGGACTCCCGGGTGAGCAGTACTTC.

This chain uses TRBV7-9 with TRBJ2-1; D is possibly TRBD1 (6 bases). The CDR3 is 16 residues long. In germline, CDR1 is SEHNR, CDR2 FQNEAQ (reference sequence). V dropped 2 bases and J dropped 0 bases, with 11 bases sitting between them. CDR3 nucleotides: TGTGCCAGCAGCTTAAAGAGGGGGAGCTCCTACAATGAGCAGTTCTTC. Translated: CASSLKRGSSYNEQFF.